This T cell receptor (beta chain) was obtained from a study of blood T cells in healthy people across ages. At least 7 million PBMCs were isolated per sample. A second roughly 6 to 12 cycle PCR used barcoded and J-beta primers. Each cDNA molecule was tagged by a template-switch adaptor with 12 random nucleotides. MiXCR, run by TCRdb on the 5' RACE reads, gives a single entry per CDR3 protein. The sample has about 580,000 distinct CDR3 sequences; about 45% are singletons. As concerns this clonotype: Its antigen is undetermined.

Notes on the study in general: Diversity estimated from one million T cells was considered an underestimate.

CDR1 and CDR2 from the germline V gene are DFQATT and SNEGSKA (reference sequence). This CDR3 is built from 18 residues. This sequence originates from an elderly man in good health. The sample was blood. J is TRBJ2-3 and V is TRBV20-1, with 13 bases lining up with TRBD2. The CDR3 coding sequence is TGCAGGGCCATACCGGGACTAGCGGGGAGTCAAGGCACAGATACGCAGTATTTT. Translating gives CRAIPGLAGSQGTDTQYF.